This TCR beta chain was found in a study of cytomegalovirus exposure and HLA in healthy donors. This clone turned up a few times. What it binds is not known. The PCR employed 60 Vbeta primers together with 13 Jbeta primers. Profiled with immunoSEQ multiplex PCR; TCRdb holds only in-frame clones, not every one. This table has under 200,000 clones, 84% appearing once. Whole-study results and caveats: Three of the chains that were CMV-associated were confirmed in vitro to be specific for CMV antigens. In a later analysis, HLA-associated TCR beta chains were more clonally expanded than equally common others.

Deletions cut 6 bases from V and 0 bases from J, with 15 bases between. Germline V gene sequence: CDR1 SNHLY, CDR2 FYNNEI. This CDR3 comprises 16 residues. The sequence was collected from a young man in good health and CMV-seronegative. The J gene is TRBJ1-3, the V gene TRBV2; D is uncertain. Source material: PBMCs. CDR3 loop: CASRGERLSSGNTIYF. The CDR3 DNA sequence: TGTGCCAGCAGGGGAGAGCGACTCAGCTCTGGAAACACCATATATTTT. Filled out from reference TRBV2 and TRBJ1-3, the complete variable domain reads EPEVTQTPSHQVTQMGQEVILRCVPISNHLYFYWYRQILGQKVEFLVSFYNNEISEKSEIFDDQFSVERPDGSNFTLKIRSTKLEDSAMYFCASRGERLSSGNTIYFGEGSWLTVV.